A selection of T cell receptor beta chains follows, all from one sample in a study of T cell repertoires in cytomegalovirus infection. No antigen is known for these receptors. Each CDR3 protein gets one entry after TCRdb re-called the reads with MiXCR. The data contain 750,000 to 900,000 distinct CDR3 sequences, 29% of them singletons. Specimen: cultured CD8+ T cells from PBMCs, collected from culture after CMV antigen stimulation. These receptors all stem from a human donor in good health (CMV status not recorded). Some clones in this sample may be carry-over from other donors' samples. CDR3s include the opening cysteine and the closing phenylalanine or tryptophan. Each record gives: V gene, J gene, clone size, D gene, CDR3 DNA, CDR3 protein. D genes are given only for firm matches. For some rows the clone size is stated as once, few or many, or as a class when expanded; others skip it.

v_call: TRBV5-4; j_call: TRBJ1-2; clone_size: .; d_call: .; cdr3_nt: TGTGCCAGCAGCTTGGAGAACCGCGGCTACACCTTC; cdr3_aa: CASSLENRGYTF
v_call: TRBV11-1; j_call: TRBJ2-5; clone_size: once; d_call: .; cdr3_nt: TGTGCCAGCAGCCCCTCGGGGTCCCCGGAGACCCAGTACTTC; cdr3_aa: CASSPSGSPETQYF
v_call: TRBV7-2; j_call: TRBJ2-5; clone_size: .; d_call: .; cdr3_nt: TGTGCCAGCAGCTTAGAATCTGGGTTGTGGGAGACCCAGTACTTC; cdr3_aa: CASSLESGLWETQYF
v_call: TRBV7-3; j_call: TRBJ2-1; clone_size: once; d_call: .; cdr3_nt: TGTGCCAGCAGCTCCGAACCCTTCGATGAGCAGTTCTTC; cdr3_aa: CASSSEPFDEQFF
v_call: TRBV4-2; j_call: TRBJ1-2; clone_size: .; d_call: .; cdr3_nt: TGTGCCAGCAGCCAAGATCGGTACAGGGAAGGAGGCTACACCTTC; cdr3_aa: CASSQDRYREGGYTF
v_call: TRBV6-2/TRBV6-3; j_call: TRBJ1-1; clone_size: few; d_call: .; cdr3_nt: TGTGCCAGCAGTTATGACCTCTTGGAGATGAACACTGAAGCTTTCTTT; cdr3_aa: CASSYDLLEMNTEAFF
v_call: TRBV7-9; j_call: TRBJ1-1; clone_size: few; d_call: .; cdr3_nt: TGTGCCAGCAGCCCCGCAGGGGCGAATCTCCTTTTCTTT; cdr3_aa: CASSPAGANLLFF
v_call: TRBV7-3; j_call: TRBJ2-5; clone_size: .; d_call: TRBD2; cdr3_nt: TGTGCCAGCAGCTTAAACGGGCCGGGGGGATCCGAGACCCAGTACTTC; cdr3_aa: CASSLNGPGGSETQYF
v_call: TRBV27; j_call: TRBJ1-1; clone_size: .; d_call: TRBD1; cdr3_nt: TGTGCCAGCAGTTTGACAGGGGTCCTGATGAACACTGAAGGTTTCTTT; cdr3_aa: CASSLTGVLMNTEGFF
v_call: TRBV7-6; j_call: TRBJ2-2; clone_size: few; d_call: TRBD1; cdr3_nt: TGTGCCAGCAGCGAAGACAGGGTGGAAAGCACCGGGGAGCTGTTTTTT; cdr3_aa: CASSEDRVESTGELFF
v_call: TRBV6-6; j_call: TRBJ2-2; clone_size: .; d_call: .; cdr3_nt: TGTGCCAGCAGTCTCCCACGAGCGGACACCGGGGAGCTGTTTTTT; cdr3_aa: CASSLPRADTGELFF
v_call: TRBV6-5; j_call: TRBJ1-5; clone_size: .; d_call: .; cdr3_nt: TGTGCCAGCGGAGAGACAGAGGATAGCAATCAGCCCCAGCATTTT; cdr3_aa: CASGETEDSNQPQHF
v_call: TRBV7-6; j_call: TRBJ1-3; clone_size: many; d_call: .; cdr3_nt: TGTGCCAGCAGCTCTGGCAGAGGGGGTATTTCTGGAAACACCATATATTTT; cdr3_aa: CASSSGRGGISGNTIYF
v_call: TRBV7-9; j_call: TRBJ2-1; clone_size: many; d_call: .; cdr3_nt: TGTGCCAGCAGCTTAGTTTCTCCGAGCTCCTACAATGAGCAGTTCTTC; cdr3_aa: CASSLVSPSSYNEQFF
v_call: TRBV6-5; j_call: TRBJ1-1; clone_size: .; d_call: .; cdr3_nt: TGTGCCAGCAGTTACATGGGTTTCGGTACTGAAGCTTTCTTT; cdr3_aa: CASSYMGFGTEAFF
v_call: TRBV7-9; j_call: TRBJ2-5; clone_size: many; d_call: .; cdr3_nt: TGTGCCAGCAGCTTGGGCCCCCAAGAGACCCAGTACTTC; cdr3_aa: CASSLGPQETQYF
v_call: TRBV2; j_call: TRBJ2-3; clone_size: .; d_call: .; cdr3_nt: TGTGCCATACGGGACAACTTGGATACGCAGTATTTT; cdr3_aa: CAIRDNLDTQYF
v_call: TRBV6-2/TRBV6-3; j_call: TRBJ2-2; clone_size: .; d_call: TRBD2; cdr3_nt: TGTGCCAGCAGTCCTTGGACTAGCGCCAACACCGGGGAGCTGTTTTTT; cdr3_aa: CASSPWTSANTGELFF
v_call: TRBV7-8; j_call: TRBJ2-5; clone_size: .; d_call: .; cdr3_nt: TGTGCCAGCAGCTACGGGCCAGAGACCCAGTACTTC; cdr3_aa: CASSYGPETQYF
v_call: TRBV28; j_call: TRBJ1-5; clone_size: .; d_call: .; cdr3_nt: TGTGCCAGCACCCCTTCACCGGGGAACAATCAGCCCCAGCATTTT; cdr3_aa: CASTPSPGNNQPQHF
v_call: TRBV12-3/TRBV12-4; j_call: TRBJ1-1; clone_size: .; d_call: .; cdr3_nt: TGTGCCAGCCTCAGTCGTCAGGGACTTGAAGCTTTCTTT; cdr3_aa: CASLSRQGLEAFF
v_call: TRBV3-1; j_call: TRBJ2-1; clone_size: once; d_call: TRBD2; cdr3_nt: TGTGCCAGCAGCCAACAGATCGGGGGGGTACCCTACAATGAGCAGTTCTTC; cdr3_aa: CASSQQIGGVPYNEQFF
v_call: TRBV12-3/TRBV12-4; j_call: TRBJ1-1; clone_size: many; d_call: .; cdr3_nt: TGTGCCAGCAGTCCGGGACCTTCTGAAGCTTTCTTT; cdr3_aa: CASSPGPSEAFF
v_call: TRBV28; j_call: TRBJ1-6; clone_size: .; d_call: .; cdr3_nt: TGTGCCCAGCAATCCCCTTCACCCCTCCACTTT; cdr3_aa: CAQQSPSPLHF
v_call: TRBV19; j_call: TRBJ2-1; clone_size: .; d_call: TRBD2; cdr3_nt: TGTGCCAGTAGTTTCCGGGGGGGGAGGGGGGCCTACAATGAGCAGTTCTTC; cdr3_aa: CASSFRGGRGAYNEQFF
v_call: TRBV7-6; j_call: TRBJ1-1; clone_size: many; d_call: .; cdr3_nt: TGTGCCAGCAGCCCCCGGACTGATTTGAACACTGAAGCTTTCTTT; cdr3_aa: CASSPRTDLNTEAFF
v_call: TRBV7-2; j_call: TRBJ2-7; clone_size: many; d_call: TRBD1; cdr3_nt: TGTGCCAGCAGCGGGACAGGGGGGACGTTCTACGAGCAGTACTTC; cdr3_aa: CASSGTGGTFYEQYF
v_call: TRBV18; j_call: TRBJ1-2; clone_size: .; d_call: .; cdr3_nt: TGTGCCAGCTCACCCCCGGAGGCACGGATCACTAACTATGGCTACACCTTC; cdr3_aa: CASSPPEARITNYGYTF
v_call: TRBV6-5; j_call: TRBJ2-1; clone_size: few; d_call: .; cdr3_nt: TGTGCCAGCAGTTACTCCGGACAATTGGGGAATGAGCAGTTCTTC; cdr3_aa: CASSYSGQLGNEQFF
v_call: TRBV12-3/TRBV12-4; j_call: TRBJ1-1; clone_size: few; d_call: .; cdr3_nt: TGTGCCAGCAGTTTGATGAGAGACACTGAAGCTTTCTTT; cdr3_aa: CASSLMRDTEAFF
v_call: TRBV7-8; j_call: TRBJ2-7; clone_size: .; d_call: TRBD1; cdr3_nt: TGTGCCAGCAGCCAAGGACAGGGCTACCACGAGCAGTACTTC; cdr3_aa: CASSQGQGYHEQYF
v_call: TRBV11-2; j_call: TRBJ1-5; clone_size: .; d_call: .; cdr3_nt: TGTGCCAGCAGCTTTTCGAGGAGCAATCAGCCCCAGCATTTT; cdr3_aa: CASSFSRSNQPQHF
v_call: TRBV6-6; j_call: TRBJ2-1; clone_size: .; d_call: TRBD2; cdr3_nt: TGTGCCAGCAGTTTTTCTTTCTTAGCGGGCGGGGAACCCTCCTACAATGAGCAGTTCTTC; cdr3_aa: CASSFSFLAGGEPSYNEQFF
v_call: TRBV6-2/TRBV6-3; j_call: TRBJ2-2; clone_size: few; d_call: TRBD2; cdr3_nt: TGTGCCAGCAGTTACTCGTTCCCGACTAGCGAAGGCGGCACCGGGGAGCTGTTTTTT; cdr3_aa: CASSYSFPTSEGGTGELFF
v_call: TRBV4-2; j_call: TRBJ2-7; clone_size: few; d_call: .; cdr3_nt: TGTGCCAGCAGCCAAGCACAGGGCCTCAACTCCTACGAGCAGTACTTC; cdr3_aa: CASSQAQGLNSYEQYF
v_call: TRBV6-2/TRBV6-3; j_call: TRBJ2-5; clone_size: .; d_call: .; cdr3_nt: TGTGCCAGCAGACCCAAAACAGGGCCGAATAAAGAGACCCAGTACTTC; cdr3_aa: CASRPKTGPNKETQYF
v_call: TRBV4-1; j_call: TRBJ2-1; clone_size: few; d_call: TRBD1; cdr3_nt: TGCGCCAGCAGCCAAGGGAACTTTTTACAGGGGAATGAGCAGTTCTTC; cdr3_aa: CASSQGNFLQGNEQFF
v_call: TRBV19; j_call: TRBJ2-5; clone_size: .; d_call: TRBD1; cdr3_nt: TGTGCCAGTACTGCCGACAGGGGCCGAGGGGCCCAGTACTTC; cdr3_aa: CASTADRGRGAQYF
v_call: TRBV27; j_call: TRBJ1-6; clone_size: .; d_call: TRBD1; cdr3_nt: TGTGCCAGCCGACAGGGGGAGGGCTCACCCCTCCACTTT; cdr3_aa: CASRQGEGSPLHF
v_call: TRBV6-5; j_call: TRBJ2-7; clone_size: .; d_call: TRBD1; cdr3_nt: TGTGCCAGCAGTTATGAGGCACAGGGGGCCTACGAGCAGTACTTC; cdr3_aa: CASSYEAQGAYEQYF
v_call: TRBV28; j_call: TRBJ2-1; clone_size: many; d_call: .; cdr3_nt: TGTGCCAGCAGTTTTCGGGGGCCCCCGTTCGATGAGCAGTTCTTC; cdr3_aa: CASSFRGPPFDEQFF
v_call: TRBV7-9; j_call: TRBJ2-1; clone_size: .; d_call: TRBD2; cdr3_nt: TGTGCCAGCTTGTCGGGACTAGCGGGCACCTACAATGAGCAGTTCTTC; cdr3_aa: CASLSGLAGTYNEQFF
v_call: TRBV7-2; j_call: TRBJ2-3; clone_size: many; d_call: TRBD2; cdr3_nt: TGTGCCAGCTGTCGCGGGGGTAAAGATACGCAGTATTTT; cdr3_aa: CASCRGGKDTQYF
v_call: TRBV7-8; j_call: TRBJ2-5; clone_size: many; d_call: .; cdr3_nt: TGTGCCGCTAGCGAATCACAAGAGACCCAGTACTTC; cdr3_aa: CAASESQETQYF
v_call: TRBV11-3; j_call: TRBJ2-1; clone_size: few; d_call: TRBD1; cdr3_nt: TGTGCCAGCAGCCTCCAGACAGGGGGCGCCTACAATGAGCAGTTCTTC; cdr3_aa: CASSLQTGGAYNEQFF
v_call: TRBV7-6; j_call: TRBJ1-5; clone_size: few; d_call: .; cdr3_nt: TGTGCCAGCAGCTTAGGGGCGGCTCCGGGGAATCAGCCCCAGCATTTT; cdr3_aa: CASSLGAAPGNQPQHF
v_call: TRBV7-2; j_call: TRBJ2-7; clone_size: .; d_call: TRBD2; cdr3_nt: TGTGCCAGCAGCTCGGGAGCGGGGTGGTCCGAGCAGTACTTC; cdr3_aa: CASSSGAGWSEQYF
v_call: TRBV7-9; j_call: TRBJ2-7; clone_size: few; d_call: .; cdr3_nt: TGTGCCAGCAGCCCTACGCTACCAGGGGAAGGCGAGCAGTACTTC; cdr3_aa: CASSPTLPGEGEQYF
v_call: TRBV6-4; j_call: TRBJ2-5; clone_size: .; d_call: .; cdr3_nt: TGTGCCAGCCCGTCCTATCAGACACAAGAGACCCAGTACTTC; cdr3_aa: CASPSYQTQETQYF
v_call: TRBV7-8; j_call: TRBJ2-2; clone_size: many; d_call: .; cdr3_nt: TGTGCCAGCAGCATTACTTACACCGGGGAGCTGTTTTTT; cdr3_aa: CASSITYTGELFF